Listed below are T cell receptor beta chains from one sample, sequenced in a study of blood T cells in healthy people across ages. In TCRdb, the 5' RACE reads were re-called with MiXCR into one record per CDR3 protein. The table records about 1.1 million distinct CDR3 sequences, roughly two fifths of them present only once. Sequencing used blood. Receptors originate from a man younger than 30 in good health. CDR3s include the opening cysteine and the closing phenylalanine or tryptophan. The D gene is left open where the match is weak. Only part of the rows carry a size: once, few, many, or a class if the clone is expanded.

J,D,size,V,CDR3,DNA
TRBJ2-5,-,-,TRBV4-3,CASSQGAGETQYF,TGCGCCAGCAGCCAAGGGGCGGGGGAGACCCAGTACTTC
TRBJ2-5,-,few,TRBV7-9,CASSSRVIETQYF,TGTGCCAGCAGCTCCCGGGTTATAGAGACCCAGTACTTC
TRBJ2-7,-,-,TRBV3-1,CASSQDGRWGYEQYF,TGTGCCAGCAGCCAAGACGGGAGATGGGGATACGAGCAGTACTTC
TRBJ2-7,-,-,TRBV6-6,CASIPVPRRDTPYEQYF,TGTGCCAGCATCCCAGTCCCTCGCCGGGACACTCCCTACGAGCAGTACTTC
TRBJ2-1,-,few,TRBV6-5,CASSVTGSGQFF,TGTGCCAGCAGTGTCACAGGGAGCGGGCAGTTCTTC
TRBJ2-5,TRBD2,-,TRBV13,CASSLGLAEYNEKYF,TGTGCCAGCAGCTTAGGACTAGCGGAGTACAATGAGAAGTACTTC
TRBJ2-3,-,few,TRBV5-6,CASSYMGSATTDTQYF,TGTGCCAGCAGCTACATGGGTTCAGCAACCACAGATACGCAGTATTTT
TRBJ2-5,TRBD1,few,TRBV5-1,CASSVGQVEETQYF,TGCGCCAGCAGCGTGGGACAGGTCGAAGAGACCCAGTACTTC
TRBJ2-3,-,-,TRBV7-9,CANSGKQGGKRTDTQYF,TGTGCCAACAGCGGGAAACAGGGGGGAAAGCGTACGGATACGCAGTATTTT
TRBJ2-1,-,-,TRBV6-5,CASSPQVRSYNEQFF,TGTGCCAGCAGTCCCCAGGTGAGGTCCTACAATGAGCAGTTCTTC
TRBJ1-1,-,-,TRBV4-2,CASSVRDGENTEAFF,TGTGCCAGCAGCGTACGGGACGGAGAGAACACTGAAGCTTTCTTT
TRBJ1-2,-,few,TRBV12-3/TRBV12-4,CASSWAGNGYTF,TGTGCCAGCAGTTGGGCAGGGAATGGCTACACCTTC
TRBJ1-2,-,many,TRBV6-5,CASSSQGGYTF,TGTGCCAGCAGTTCCCAGGGGGGCTACACCTTC
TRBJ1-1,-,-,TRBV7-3,CASSLDAMNTEAFF,TGTGCCAGCAGCTTAGACGCCATGAACACTGAAGCTTTCTTT
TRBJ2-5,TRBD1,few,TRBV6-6,CASKNSDRGLEETQYF,TGTGCCAGCAAGAACTCGGACAGGGGGCTAGAAGAGACCCAGTACTTC
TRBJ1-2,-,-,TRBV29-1,CSVEGQQSPVYGYTF,TGCAGCGTTGAAGGTCAGCAGTCCCCGGTCTATGGCTACACCTTC
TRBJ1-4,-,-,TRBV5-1,CASSLGQNQNEKLFF,TGCGCCAGCAGCTTGGGGCAGAACCAGAATGAAAAACTGTTTTTT
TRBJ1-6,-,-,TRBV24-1,CATITIRVAWHSPLHF,TGTGCCACCATCACCATCAGGGTGGCTTGGCATTCACCCCTCCACTTT
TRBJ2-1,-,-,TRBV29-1,CSAAQPTTRYNEQFF,TGCAGCGCCGCCCAGCCCACGACTCGATACAATGAGCAGTTCTTC
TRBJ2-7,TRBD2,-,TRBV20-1,CSAETLAGGPSYNEQYF,TGCAGTGCCGAAACTCTAGCGGGGGGTCCCTCCTACAATGAGCAGTACTTC
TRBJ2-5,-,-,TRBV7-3,CASSLFLGETQYF,TGTGCCAGCAGCTTATTTCTTGGGGAGACCCAGTACTTC
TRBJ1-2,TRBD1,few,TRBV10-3,CAISNLGQGDGYTF,TGTGCCATCAGTAACTTGGGACAGGGCGATGGCTACACCTTC
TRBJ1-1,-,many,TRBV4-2,CASSQEGANTEAFF,TGTGCCAGCAGCCAAGAGGGGGCGAACACTGAAGCTTTCTTT
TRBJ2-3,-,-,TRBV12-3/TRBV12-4,CASSEVRADTQYF,TGTGCCAGCAGTGAGGTGAGAGCAGATACGCAGTATTTT
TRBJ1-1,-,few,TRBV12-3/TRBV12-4,CASNLLGGRLGEVFF,TGTGCCAGCAATCTGCTGGGGGGGCGCTTAGGTGAAGTTTTCTTT
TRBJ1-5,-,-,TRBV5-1,CASRETGGSNQPQHF,TGCGCCAGCAGAGAGACAGGAGGTAGCAATCAGCCCCAGCATTTT